This TCR beta chain came from a study of OX40 agonist ivuxolimab in advanced cancers. Regarding the study as a whole: It was not determined which antigens were specifically recognized by the peripheral T cells that had undergone clonal expansion. The 0.1-3.0 mg/kg partial responders had among the lowest clonal expansion.

The assay was immunoSEQ multiplex PCR, and TCRdb's table has in-frame clones only and misses some. The repertoire consists of some 14,000 clones, with under 65% occurring once and the leading ten covering around 9.2%. Deletions cut 2 bases from V and 5 bases from J, with 12 bases between. This CDR3 is 14 amino acids long. Germline V gives CDR1 MNHNY, CDR2 SVGAGI (reference sequence). As regards this clone: Its antigen is not known.

The sequencing here drew on CD4+ or CD8+ T cells sorted from blood, taken in a trial of the OX40 agonist ivuxolimab. The TCR comes from an adult with an advanced solid tumor such as melanoma, head and neck, liver or kidney cancer. The J gene is TRBJ2-5, the V gene TRBV6-6; D assignment may be TRBD1 or TRBD2 (6 bases each). This chain's CDR3 is CASSYGGLGETQYF. The CDR3 DNA is TGTGCCAGCAGTTACGGGGGGCTCGGGGAGACCCAGTACTTC.